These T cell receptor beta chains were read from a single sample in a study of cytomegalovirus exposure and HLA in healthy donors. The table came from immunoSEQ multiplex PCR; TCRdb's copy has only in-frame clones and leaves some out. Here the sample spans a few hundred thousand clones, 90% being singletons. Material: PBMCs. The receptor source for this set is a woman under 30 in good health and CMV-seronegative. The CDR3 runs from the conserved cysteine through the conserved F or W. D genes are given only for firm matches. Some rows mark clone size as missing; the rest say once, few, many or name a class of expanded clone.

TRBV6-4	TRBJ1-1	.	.	CASSDFAGSSTEAFF	TGTGCCAGCAGTGATTTTGCGGGCTCGAGCACTGAAGCTTTCTTT
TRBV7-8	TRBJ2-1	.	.	CASSPPTDSSVQFF	TGTGCCAGCAGCCCACCCACGGACAGCTCGGTGCAGTTCTTC
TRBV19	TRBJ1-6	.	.	CASSPRKGGVNSPLHF	TGTGCCAGTAGTCCACGGAAAGGAGGAGTTAATTCACCCCTCCACTTT
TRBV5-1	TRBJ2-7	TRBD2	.	CASSLAYPPGLAGYEQYF	TGCGCCAGCAGCTTGGCGTACCCTCCGGGACTAGCGGGCTACGAGCAGTACTTC
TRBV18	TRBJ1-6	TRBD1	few	CASSPGTGDSPLHF	TGTGCCAGCTCACCAGGGACAGGGGATTCACCCCTCCACTTT
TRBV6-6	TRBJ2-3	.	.	CASSPAQITDTQYF	TGTGCCAGCAGTCCCGCCCAGATCACAGATACGCAGTATTTT
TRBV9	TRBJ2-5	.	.	CASGPGGYQETQYF	TGTGCCAGCGGACCAGGAGGGTACCAAGAGACCCAGTACTTC
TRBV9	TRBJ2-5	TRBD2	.	CASSVALGGGSQETQYF	TGTGCCAGCAGCGTAGCTCTGGGCGGGGGGTCCCAAGAGACCCAGTACTTC
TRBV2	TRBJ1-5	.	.	CASSKGQGLPQHF	TGTGCCAGCTCAAAAGGACAAGGGTTGCCCCAGCATTTT
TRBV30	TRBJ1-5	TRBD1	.	CAWIPEGADQPQHF	TGTGCCTGGATTCCAGAGGGGGCAGATCAGCCCCAGCATTTT
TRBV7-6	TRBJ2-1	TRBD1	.	CASSLVAGGSYNEQFF	TGTGCCAGCAGCTTAGTAGCAGGGGGCTCCTACAATGAGCAGTTCTTC
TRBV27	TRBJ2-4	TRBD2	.	CASRFTGLAGDLAKNIQYF	TGTGCCAGCAGATTCACGGGATTAGCGGGGGATCTAGCCAAAAACATTCAGTACTTC
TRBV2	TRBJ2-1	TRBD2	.	CASRRLAGGYNEQFF	TGTGCCAGCAGGAGACTAGCGGGGGGATACAATGAGCAGTTCTTC
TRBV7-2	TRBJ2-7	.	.	CASSLGAGYEQYF	TGTGCCAGCAGCTTAGGGGCCGGCTACGAGCAGTACTTC
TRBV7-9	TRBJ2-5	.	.	CASRPTSLQETQYF	TGTGCCAGCAGGCCTACTAGCCTCCAAGAGACCCAGTACTTC
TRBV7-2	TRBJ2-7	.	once	CASSLVRTDYEQYF	TGTGCCAGCAGCTTAGTTAGGACAGACTACGAGCAGTACTTC
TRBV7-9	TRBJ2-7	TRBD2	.	CASFSSSGGSYEQYF	TGTGCCAGCTTTTCATCTAGCGGGGGTTCCTACGAGCAGTACTTC
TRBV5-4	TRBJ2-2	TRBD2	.	CASSLEGPGGPGELFF	TGTGCCAGCAGCTTGGAAGGACCGGGAGGACCCGGGGAGCTGTTTTTT
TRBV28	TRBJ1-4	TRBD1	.	CASNKPGTGWEKLFF	TGTGCCAGCAACAAACCCGGGACAGGGTGGGAAAAACTGTTTTTT
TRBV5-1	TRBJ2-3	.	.	CASSSGRGTDTQYF	TGCGCCAGCAGCTCCGGACGGGGTACAGATACGCAGTATTTT
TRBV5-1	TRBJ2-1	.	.	CASSLAGGPNNEQFF	TGCGCCAGCAGCTTAGCCGGGGGACCGAACAATGAGCAGTTCTTC
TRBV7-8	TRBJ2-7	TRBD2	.	CASSLGSAGNLGEQYF	TGTGCCAGCAGCTTAGGGTCAGCGGGGAATCTCGGCGAGCAGTACTTC
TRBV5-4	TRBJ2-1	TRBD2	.	CASSSTSGGNAYNEQFF	TGTGCCAGCAGCTCAACTTCGGGGGGGAACGCCTACAATGAGCAGTTCTTC
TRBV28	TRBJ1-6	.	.	CASSFRTGNSPLHF	TGTGCCAGCAGTTTTAGGACTGGGAATTCACCCCTCCACTTT
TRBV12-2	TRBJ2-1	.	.	CASRLLPSGGAYNEQFF	TGTGCAAGTCGCTTACTACCGAGCGGGGGGGCCTACAATGAGCAGTTCTTC
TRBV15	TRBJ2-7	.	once	CATRGATSKEQYF	TGTGCCACCAGGGGGGCGACGTCTAAGGAGCAGTACTTC
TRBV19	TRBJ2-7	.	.	CASSMGDYWDEQYF	TGTGCCAGTAGTATGGGCGACTACTGGGACGAGCAGTACTTC
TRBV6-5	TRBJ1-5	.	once	CASSYQGSNQPQHF	TGTGCCAGCAGTTATCAGGGCTCCAATCAGCCCCAGCATTTT
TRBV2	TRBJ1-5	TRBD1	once	CASSSDRGDSNQPQHF	TGTGCCAGCAGCTCTGACAGGGGAGATAGCAATCAGCCCCAGCATTTT
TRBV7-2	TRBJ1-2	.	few	CASSLEWGGAHYGYTF	TGTGCCAGCAGCTTAGAGTGGGGGGGCGCTCACTATGGCTACACCTTC
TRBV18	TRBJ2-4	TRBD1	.	CASSPPDRVFQYF	TGTGCCAGCTCACCACCGGACAGGGTCTTTCAGTACTTC
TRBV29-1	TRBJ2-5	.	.	CSVGYRVETQYF	TGCAGCGTTGGTTACAGGGTTGAGACCCAGTACTTC
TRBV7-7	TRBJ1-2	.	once	CASRDTGAAYGYTF	TGTGCCAGCAGGGATACAGGAGCCGCCTATGGCTACACCTTC
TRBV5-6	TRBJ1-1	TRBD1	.	CASSRDRDITEAFF	TGTGCCAGCAGCCGAGACAGGGATATAACTGAAGCTTTCTTT
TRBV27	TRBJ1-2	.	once	CASASSWEVRQEGYTF	TGTGCCAGCGCTTCTTCCTGGGAGGTACGCCAGGAAGGCTACACCTTC
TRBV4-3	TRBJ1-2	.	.	CASSQEAEQGYGYTF	TGCGCCAGTAGCCAAGAGGCAGAACAGGGTTATGGCTACACCTTC
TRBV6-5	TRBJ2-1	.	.	CASSYSIGELHNEQFF	TGTGCCAGCAGTTACTCGATAGGGGAACTACACAATGAGCAGTTCTTC
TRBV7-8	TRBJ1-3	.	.	CASSLNAGLKSGNTIYF	TGTGCCAGCAGCTTAAACGCAGGCTTGAAATCTGGAAACACCATATATTTT
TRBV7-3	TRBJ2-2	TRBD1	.	CASSLRQGDTGELFF	TGTGCCAGCAGCTTAAGACAGGGGGACACCGGGGAGCTGTTTTTT
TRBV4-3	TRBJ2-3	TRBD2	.	CASSPTATGGPDTQYF	TGCGCCAGCAGCCCTACCGCAACGGGGGGGCCAGATACGCAGTATTTT
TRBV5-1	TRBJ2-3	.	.	CASSWLGSSTDTQYF	TGCGCCAGCAGCTGGCTCGGGTCTAGCACAGATACGCAGTATTTT
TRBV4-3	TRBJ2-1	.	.	CASSHTATSPVEFF	TGCGCCAGCAGCCATACCGCTACGTCCCCCGTGGAGTTCTTC
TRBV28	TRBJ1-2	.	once	CASSSGTGEYGYTF	TGTGCCAGCAGTTCTGGGACGGGGGAATATGGCTACACCTTC
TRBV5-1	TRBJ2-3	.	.	CASSLNRLVDTQYF	TGCGCCAGCAGCCTAAATAGACTAGTGGATACGCAGTATTTT
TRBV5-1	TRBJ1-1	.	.	CASSLADLGIENEAFF	TGCGCCAGCAGCTTGGCCGATTTGGGCATAGAAAATGAAGCTTTCTTT
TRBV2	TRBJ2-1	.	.	CASIWTIYNEQFF	TGTGCCAGCATCTGGACTATTTACAATGAGCAGTTCTTC
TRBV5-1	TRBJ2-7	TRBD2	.	CASSSKIGLAGGPLSYEQYF	TGCGCCAGCAGCTCAAAAATAGGACTAGCGGGGGGGCCGCTATCCTACGAGCAGTACTTC